The source of this TCR beta chain is a study of cytomegalovirus exposure and HLA in healthy donors. General observations from the study: In a later analysis, 16,951 TCR beta sequences were associated with HLA alleles at 0.05 false discovery rate.

CDR3 length: 14 amino acids. The germline gives CDR1 SGDLS, CDR2 YYNGEE. With 1 base removed from V and 2 bases from J, the gap between germline ends came to 7 bases. For this clone: Its antigen is as yet unknown.

It was with 60 Vbeta and 13 Jbeta primers that the PCR ran. Sequencing was performed with immunoSEQ multiplex PCR; in TCRdb, only in-frame clones are kept and a portion is missing. The data hold about 82,000 clones, with 65% to 85% observed a single time. Sequences were obtained from PBMCs. This receptor was taken from a man between 45 and 60 years old in good health and CMV-seronegative. This chain uses TRBV9 with TRBJ1-3; a possible D gene is TRBD1 (5 bases). DNA of the CDR3: TGTGCCAGCAGCGTACAGGGTGCTGGAAACACCATATATTTT. As protein: CASSVQGAGNTIYF.